This record covers a single TCR beta chain. The specificity of this receptor is unknown. No base quality information exists; no much larger clone differs at one position. TCRbeta CDR3 regions were sequenced with the immunoSEQ Assay. After extraction, genomic DNA underwent amplification by bias-controlled multiplex PCR, followed by high-throughput sequencing. The study's own analysis went as follows. To quantify the absolute abundance of each unique TCRbeta CDR3 region, sequences were collapsed and filtered. T cell fraction was estimated by normalization of TCRbeta template counts to usable DNA, with usable DNA being measured through amplification of reference genes present in all nucleated cells. Repertoire TCRs were annotated as SARS-CoV-2-specific by exact matching of V gene, CDR3 amino acid sequence and J gene to a known reactive TCR set. The reference SARS-CoV-2 TCR set was obtained from MIRA and was filtered for enrichment in COVID-19-positive ImmuneCODE repertoires, whereby public or cross-reactive TCRs were removed. Using the MIRA antigens, annotated TCRs were further analysed by specific ORF or by position within an ORF. Breadth was defined as annotated unique rearrangements over total unique productive rearrangements; depth was the summed frequency of those rearrangements. Two-sided Wilcoxon rank-sum tests were applied when comparing TCR breadth between groups. Not all clones reach the TCRdb copy of this immuneACCESS table, which keeps in-frame sequences only. Checked studies attribute under half of the gap to unresolved V genes and leave the rest unexplained. Clone size and V and J calls were adopted from that table, with D and trimming inferred from the DNA. This sample lists over 90,000 clones; over 70% were detected once. 15% to 20% of the sample belongs to the ten largest clones.

This sample was included in a study of Ad26.COV2.S vaccination and SARS-CoV-2 variants (dated by TCRdb to about 2021). Notes on the research overall: TCRbeta repertoire sequencing was used to assess the specificity and breadth of SARS-CoV-2-reactive T cell receptors after Ad26.COV2.S vaccination. The TCR-sequenced set comprised about 32 samples: approximately 19 Ad26.COV2.S vaccine recipients, 5 placebo recipients and 8 SARS-CoV-2 convalescent individuals.

What this sample's time point label stands for: individuals recovered from natural SARS-CoV-2 infection. The paper as a whole reports these results and caveats: After vaccination, spike-specific CD8+ and CD4+ T cell responses were reported to show substantial breadth. Ad26.COV2.S recipients had higher spike-specific TCR breadth than placebo recipients (P = 0.0014). Non-spike TCR breadth was comparable between vaccine and placebo recipients, consistent with the vaccine containing only spike. The authors noted that the TCR breadth and depth analyses may have underestimated total T cell responses.

Cut back by 0 bases and 5 bases, the V and J ends lie 9 bases apart. The CDR3 goes from the cysteine to the phenylalanine over 13 residues. The entry retains the CDR3 DNA only, 39 bases that are in frame from base 1. CDR1 and CDR2 (SGHKS, YYEKEE) derive from the germline V gene (reference sequence). The source material was peripheral blood, sampled after recovery from COVID-19. The receptor was isolated from a human donor who had recovered from COVID-19. The chain was built from TRBV5-5 and TRBJ2-7; perhaps TRBD1 is the D gene, with 5 bases matching. CDR3 region: CASSLEGPHEQYF. In nucleotides, the sequence is TGTGCCAGCAGCTTGGAGGGGCCCCACGAGCAGTACTTC.